A selection of T cell receptor beta chains follows, all from one sample in a study of vaccination effects on CD4 cells after COVID-19. No cognate antigen is known for these TCRs. Using immunoSEQ multiplex PCR, the repertoire was profiled, and TCRdb retains in-frame clones only, with some absent. The sample comprises 55,000 or so clones, around 76% of which are singletons, and approximately 5% rests with the top ten. This material consisted of CD4+ T cells from PBMCs cultured with HIV peptides, taken before COVID-19 vaccination. The origin of the receptors is a human donor who had a prior SARS-CoV-2 infection. Both conserved end residues are part of each CDR3. A D gene is named only where the DNA matches it firmly. Clone size is not always given. Where it is, it says once, few, many or a class for expanded clones.

J | D | size | V | DNA | CDR3
TRBJ2-1 | TRBD2 | . | TRBV19 | TGTGCCAGTAGTATTAGCGGGGGGATGATTGAGCAGTTCTTC | CASSISGGMIEQFF
TRBJ2-1 | . | . | TRBV9 | TGTGCCAGCAGCGTATATCAGGGTGCCTACAATGAGCAGTTCTTC | CASSVYQGAYNEQFF
TRBJ2-3 | TRBD1 | . | TRBV5-1 | TGCGCCAGCAGCGACCGACAGGGAACAGATACGCAGTATTTT | CASSDRQGTDTQYF
TRBJ1-6 | . | once | TRBV5-1 | TGCGCCAGCAGCTTGGCACTCAGGCTATATTCACCCCTCCACTTT | CASSLALRLYSPLHF
TRBJ1-6 | . | . | TRBV9 | TGTGCCAGCAGCGAGTTTAAGAGCTCCTATAATTCACCCCTCCACTTT | CASSEFKSSYNSPLHF
TRBJ2-7 | TRBD1 | . | TRBV6-4 | TGTGCCAGCAGTGAACTCTTGGCAGGGGGTTACTACGAGCAGTACTTC | CASSELLAGGYYEQYF
TRBJ2-5 | . | . | TRBV29-1 | TGCAGCGTCAGAGGGGGGAAAGGGGAGACCCAGTACTTC | CSVRGGKGETQYF
TRBJ1-4 | . | . | TRBV6-5 | TGTGCCAGCAGCCTCCTCCCCCCTCGGGAACTGTTTTTT | CASSLLPPRELFF
TRBJ2-2 | . | once | TRBV18 | TGTGCCAGCTCACCATCTTCGAGCCATATACAGCAGCTGTTTTTT | CASSPSSSHIQQLFF
TRBJ1-4 | . | . | TRBV5-6 | TGTGCCAGCAGCTGGATGGACAGTTCTAATGAAAAACTGTTTTTT | CASSWMDSSNEKLFF
TRBJ2-5 | TRBD1 | . | TRBV7-3 | TGTGCCAGCAGCTTAACTGGGGGGACAGGACAAGAGACCCAGTACTTC | CASSLTGGTGQETQYF
TRBJ2-1 | . | once | TRBV7-2 | TGTGCCAGCAGCTTATCACAACAGAACAATGAGCAGTTCTTC | CASSLSQQNNEQFF
TRBJ1-2 | . | . | TRBV2 | TGTGCCAGCAGGCCGGCAGGGGTTTCGTTAGCTAACTATGGCTACACCTTC | CASRPAGVSLANYGYTF
TRBJ2-2 | TRBD2 | . | TRBV30 | TGTGCCTGGTCCATCGGACTAGCGGGGGGCGGGGAGCTGTTTTTT | CAWSIGLAGGGELFF
TRBJ1-1 | . | . | TRBV7-9 | TGTGCCAGCAGCCGATTCCCCTTAGCTGAAGCTTTCTTT | CASSRFPLAEAFF
TRBJ1-1 | . | . | TRBV28 | TGTGCCAGTATCAGGGATATGAACACTGAAGCTTTCTTT | CASIRDMNTEAFF
TRBJ2-6 | . | . | TRBV5-6 | TGTGCCAGCAGGGGGGGGACACTGGGGGCCAACGTCCTGACTTTC | CASRGGTLGANVLTF
TRBJ2-2 | TRBD2 | few | TRBV24-1 | TGTGCCACCAGTGATTTAGGCGGGAGTCCCACCGGGGAGCTGTTTTTT | CATSDLGGSPTGELFF
TRBJ1-6 | . | few | TRBV4-2 | TGTGCCAGCAGCCAAGATCCCGCAGGTGCAGGCATCGGGGGAGGAGGTTCACCCCTCCACTTT | CASSQDPAGAGIGGGGSPLHF
TRBJ1-1 | . | . | TRBV6-2/TRBV6-3 | TGTGCCAGCAGTTACAGGGTGGACACTGAAGCTTTCTTT | CASSYRVDTEAFF
TRBJ2-2 | . | once | TRBV2 | TGTGCCAGCAGTGGGACGGCGAACACCGGGGAGCTGTTTTTT | CASSGTANTGELFF
TRBJ1-2 | . | few | TRBV30 | TGTGCCTGGAGTGTATCCCTTGGGAGCGGCTACACCTTC | CAWSVSLGSGYTF
TRBJ1-2 | TRBD1 | . | TRBV5-4 | TGTGCCAGCAGCTTGGGGGGACAGAAACAAAATTCGAACTATGGCTACACCTTC | CASSLGGQKQNSNYGYTF
TRBJ1-1 | TRBD1 | . | TRBV5-1 | TGCGCCAGCAGCTCCACAGGGGGCATCACTGAAGCTTTCTTT | CASSSTGGITEAFF
TRBJ1-2 | TRBD1 | . | TRBV2 | TGTGCCAGCAGGAGGGGACAGAGCGAATATGGCTACACCTTC | CASRRGQSEYGYTF
TRBJ2-5 | . | once | TRBV11-3 | TGTGCCAGCAGCTCAAAGCAGCCCCAAGAGACCCAGTACTTC | CASSSKQPQETQYF
TRBJ1-1 | . | . | TRBV19 | TGTGCCAGTAGTATCTCAGCGTGGGTTTCGGCTGAAGCTTTCTTT | CASSISAWVSAEAFF
TRBJ2-7 | . | once | TRBV12-3/TRBV12-4 | TGTGCCAGCAGTTTTGGAAATACCTACGAGCAGTACTTC | CASSFGNTYEQYF
TRBJ1-3 | . | . | TRBV29-1 | TGCAGCGTGGGCTTGAGCTCTGGAAACACCATATATTTT | CSVGLSSGNTIYF
TRBJ1-2 | TRBD1 | once | TRBV7-3 | TGTGCCAGCAGCCCGACAGGGCTCTATGGCTACACCTTC | CASSPTGLYGYTF
TRBJ2-7 | . | . | TRBV11-3 | TGTGCCAGCAGCTTAAGCAGACTAGTCGACGAGCAGTACTTC | CASSLSRLVDEQYF
TRBJ2-7 | TRBD2 | . | TRBV5-1 | TGCGCCAGCAGTCAACAGACTAGCGGGGCGGGGTACTACGAGCAGTACTTC | CASSQQTSGAGYYEQYF
TRBJ2-1 | TRBD2 | . | TRBV28 | TGTGCCAGCAAGCCCGGGGGGACCTACAATGAGCAGTTCTTC | CASKPGGTYNEQFF
TRBJ2-7 | . | . | TRBV6-5 | TGTGCCAGCACCCGGACTCCTAGCTCCTACGAGCAGTACTTC | CASTRTPSSYEQYF
TRBJ1-6 | TRBD1 | . | TRBV6-5 | TGTGCCAGCAGTCGAATCACAGGGGGGGATTCACCCCTCCACTTT | CASSRITGGDSPLHF